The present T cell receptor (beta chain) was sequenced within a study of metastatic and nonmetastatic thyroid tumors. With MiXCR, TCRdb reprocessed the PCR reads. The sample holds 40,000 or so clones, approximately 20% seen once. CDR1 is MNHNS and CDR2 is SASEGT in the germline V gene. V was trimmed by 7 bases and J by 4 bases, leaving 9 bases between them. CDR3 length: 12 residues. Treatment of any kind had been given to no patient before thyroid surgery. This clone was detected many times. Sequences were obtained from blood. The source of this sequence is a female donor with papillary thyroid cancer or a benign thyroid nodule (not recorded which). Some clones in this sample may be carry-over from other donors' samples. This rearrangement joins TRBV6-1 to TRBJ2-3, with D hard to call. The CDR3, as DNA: TGTGCCAGCAACCCGGTAGCAGATACGCAGTATTTT. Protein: CASNPVADTQYF.